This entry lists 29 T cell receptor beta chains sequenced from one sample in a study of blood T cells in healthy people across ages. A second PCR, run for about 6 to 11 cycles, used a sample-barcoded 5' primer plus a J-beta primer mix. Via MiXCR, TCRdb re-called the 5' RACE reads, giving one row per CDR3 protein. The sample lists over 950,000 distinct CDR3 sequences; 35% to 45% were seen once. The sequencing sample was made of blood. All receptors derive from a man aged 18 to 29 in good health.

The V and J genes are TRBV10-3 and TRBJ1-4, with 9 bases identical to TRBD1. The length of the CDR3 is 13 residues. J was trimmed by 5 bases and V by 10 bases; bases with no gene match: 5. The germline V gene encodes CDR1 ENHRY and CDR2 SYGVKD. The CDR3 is CATTDRGNEKLFF. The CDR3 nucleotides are TGTGCCACCACAGACAGGGGGAATGAAAAACTGTTTTTT.

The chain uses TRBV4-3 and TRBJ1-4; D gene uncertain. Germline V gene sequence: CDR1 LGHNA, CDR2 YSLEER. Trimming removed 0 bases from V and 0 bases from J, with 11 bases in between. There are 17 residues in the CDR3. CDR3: CASSQEKRPSTNEKLFF. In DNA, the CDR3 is TGCGCCAGCAGCCAAGAGAAGAGGCCCTCAACTAATGAAAAACTGTTTTTT.

The CDR3: CAIGDSGASFPTGELFF. The DNA for the CDR3 is TGTGCCATCGGCGACAGCGGGGCCTCCTTCCCCACCGGGGAGCTGTTTTTT. The chain recombines TRBV10-3 with TRBJ2-2; the match to TRBD2 covers 7 bases. This CDR3 comprises 17 residues. The J segment lost 4 bases and the V segment lost 8 bases, leaving 16 bases of the junction unmatched. Germline V gene lookup returns CDR1 ENHRY and CDR2 SYGVKD.

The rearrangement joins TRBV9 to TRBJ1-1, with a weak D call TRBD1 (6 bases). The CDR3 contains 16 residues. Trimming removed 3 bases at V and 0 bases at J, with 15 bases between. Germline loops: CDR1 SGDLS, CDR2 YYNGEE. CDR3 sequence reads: CASSAGGGPMNTEAFF. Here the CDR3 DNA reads TGTGCCAGCAGCGCCGGAGGGGGACCAATGAACACTGAAGCTTTCTTT. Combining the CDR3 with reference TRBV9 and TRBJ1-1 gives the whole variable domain DSGVTQTPKHLITATGQRVTLRCSPRSGDLSVYWYQQSLDQGLQFLIQYYNGEERAKGNILERFSAQQFPDLHSELNLSSLELGDSALYFCASSAGGGPMNTEAFFGQGTRLTVV.

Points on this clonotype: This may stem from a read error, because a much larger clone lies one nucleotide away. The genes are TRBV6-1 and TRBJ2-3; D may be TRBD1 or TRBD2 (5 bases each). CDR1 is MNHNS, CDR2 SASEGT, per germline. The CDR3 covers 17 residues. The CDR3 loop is CASSEWPTASSTGTQYF. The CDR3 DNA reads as TGTGCCAGCAGTGAATGGCCCACAGCATCTAGCACAGGTACGCAGTATTTT.

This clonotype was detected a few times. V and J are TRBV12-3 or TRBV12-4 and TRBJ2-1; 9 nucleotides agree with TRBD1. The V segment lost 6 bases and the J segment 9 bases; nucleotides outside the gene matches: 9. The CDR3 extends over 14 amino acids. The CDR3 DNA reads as TGTGCCAGCAGCCGGGACAGGGCGGTGGGTGAGCAGTTCTTC. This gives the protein CASSRDRAVGEQFF.

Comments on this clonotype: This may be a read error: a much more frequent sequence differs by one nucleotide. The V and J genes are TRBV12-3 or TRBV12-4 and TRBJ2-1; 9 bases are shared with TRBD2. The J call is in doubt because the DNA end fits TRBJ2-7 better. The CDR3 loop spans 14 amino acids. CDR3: CASSSAGGYNEQYF. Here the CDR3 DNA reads TGTGCCAGCAGCTCAGCGGGGGGTTACAATGAGCAGTACTTC.

The CDR3 loop reads CSVPPGQGAARDYTF. As DNA, the CDR3 is TGCAGCGTTCCGCCGGGACAGGGGGCGGCACGTGACTACACCTTC. The chain recombines TRBV29-1 with TRBJ1-2; 12 positions agree with TRBD1. V trimming: 5 bases; J trimming: 10 bases; junction bases outside the gene matches: 14. Germline V gives CDR1 SQVTM, CDR2 ANQGSEA. This CDR3 has 15 residues.

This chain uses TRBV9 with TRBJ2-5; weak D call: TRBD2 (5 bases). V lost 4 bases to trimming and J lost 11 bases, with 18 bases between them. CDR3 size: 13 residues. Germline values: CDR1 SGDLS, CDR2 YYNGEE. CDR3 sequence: CASSTRTGNEQYF. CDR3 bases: TGTGCCAGCAGCACCAGGACTGGGAATGAGCAGTACTTC.

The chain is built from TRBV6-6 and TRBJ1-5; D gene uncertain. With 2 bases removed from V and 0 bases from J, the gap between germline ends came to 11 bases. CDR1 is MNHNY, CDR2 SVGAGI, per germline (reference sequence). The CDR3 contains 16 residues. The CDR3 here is CASSYVAVNSNQPQHF. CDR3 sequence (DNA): TGTGCCAGCAGTTACGTGGCGGTGAATAGCAATCAGCCCCAGCATTTT.

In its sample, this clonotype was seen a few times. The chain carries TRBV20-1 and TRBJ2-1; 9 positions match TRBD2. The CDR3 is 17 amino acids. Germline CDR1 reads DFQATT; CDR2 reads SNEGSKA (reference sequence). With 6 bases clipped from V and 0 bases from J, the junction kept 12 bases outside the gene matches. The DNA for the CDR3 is TGCAGTGCGCCCCGTATAGCGGGGGAGCCCTCCTACAATGAGCAGTTCTTC. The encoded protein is CSAPRIAGEPSYNEQFF.

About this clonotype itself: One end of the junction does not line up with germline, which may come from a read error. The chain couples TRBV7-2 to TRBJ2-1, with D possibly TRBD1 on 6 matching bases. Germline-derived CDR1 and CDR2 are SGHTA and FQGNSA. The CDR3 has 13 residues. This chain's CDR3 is CASGGPSYSEQFF. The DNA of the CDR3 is TGTGCCAGCGGGGGCCCAAGCTACAGTGAGCAGTTCTTC.

DNA of the CDR3: TGTGCCAGCAGCTCCGGGACAGGGGATCACTATGGCTACACCTTC. Encoded protein: CASSSGTGDHYGYTF. The gene calls are TRBV7-9 and TRBJ1-2; 10 nucleotides agree with TRBD1. This CDR3 contains 15 residues. Trimming at V came to 4 bases and at J to 3 bases, leaving 5 bases not matched to a gene. Germline V lookup: CDR1 SEHNR, CDR2 FQNEAQ (reference sequence).

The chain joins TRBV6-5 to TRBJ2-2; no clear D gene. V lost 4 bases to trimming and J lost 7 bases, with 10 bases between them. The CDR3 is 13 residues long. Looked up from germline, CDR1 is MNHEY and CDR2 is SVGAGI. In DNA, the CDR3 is TGTGCCAGCAGTTGGGGTCTCCACGGGGAGCTGTTTTTT. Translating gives CASSWGLHGELFF.

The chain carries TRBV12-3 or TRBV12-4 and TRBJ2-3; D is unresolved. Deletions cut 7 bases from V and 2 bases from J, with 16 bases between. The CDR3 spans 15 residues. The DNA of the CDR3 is TGTGCCAGCACCCCCCGGATTGTGGACACAGATACGCAGTATTTT. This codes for CASTPRIVDTDTQYF.

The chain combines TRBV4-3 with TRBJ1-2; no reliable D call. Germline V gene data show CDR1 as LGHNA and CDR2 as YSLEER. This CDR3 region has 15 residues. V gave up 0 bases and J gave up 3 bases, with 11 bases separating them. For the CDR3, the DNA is TGCGCCAGCAGCCAAGACATCAAGGGATACTATGGCTACACCTTC. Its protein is CASSQDIKGYYGYTF.

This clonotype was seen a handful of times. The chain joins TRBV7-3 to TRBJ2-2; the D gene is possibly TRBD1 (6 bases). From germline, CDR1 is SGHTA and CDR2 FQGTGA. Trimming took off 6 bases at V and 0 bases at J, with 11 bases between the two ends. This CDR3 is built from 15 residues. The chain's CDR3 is CASSPGQTNTGELFF. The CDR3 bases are TGTGCCAGCAGTCCCGGACAGACGAACACCGGGGAGCTGTTTTTT.

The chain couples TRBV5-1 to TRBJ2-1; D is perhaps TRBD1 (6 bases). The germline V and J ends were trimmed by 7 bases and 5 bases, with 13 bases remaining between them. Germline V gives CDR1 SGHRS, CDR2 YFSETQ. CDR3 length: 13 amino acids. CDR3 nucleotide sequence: TGCGCCAGCCGAGGGGACACACACAATGAGCAGTTCTTC. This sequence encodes CASRGDTHNEQFF.

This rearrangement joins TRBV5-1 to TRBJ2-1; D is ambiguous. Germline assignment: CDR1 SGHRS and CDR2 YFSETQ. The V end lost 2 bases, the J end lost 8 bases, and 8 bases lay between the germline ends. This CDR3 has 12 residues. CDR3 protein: CASSLLRDEQFF. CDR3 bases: TGCGCCAGCAGCTTACTTCGCGATGAGCAGTTCTTC.

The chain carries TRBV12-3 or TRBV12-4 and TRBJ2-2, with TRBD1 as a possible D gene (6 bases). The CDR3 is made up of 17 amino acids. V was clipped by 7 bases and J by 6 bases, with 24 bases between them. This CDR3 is CASTPGQKHHKAGELFF. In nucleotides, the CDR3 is TGTGCCAGCACCCCCGGACAGAAGCACCACAAAGCCGGGGAGCTGTTTTTT.

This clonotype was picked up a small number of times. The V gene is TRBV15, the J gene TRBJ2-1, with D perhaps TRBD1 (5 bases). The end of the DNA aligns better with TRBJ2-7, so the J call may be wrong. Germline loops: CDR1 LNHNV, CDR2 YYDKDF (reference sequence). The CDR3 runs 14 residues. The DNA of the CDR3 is TGTGCCACCAGCAACAGGAGCTCCTACAATGAGCAGTACTTC. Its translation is CATSNRSSYNEQYF.

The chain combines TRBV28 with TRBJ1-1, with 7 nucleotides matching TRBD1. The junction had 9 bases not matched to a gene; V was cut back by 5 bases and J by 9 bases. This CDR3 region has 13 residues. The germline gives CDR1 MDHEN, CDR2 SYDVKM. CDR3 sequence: CASSRTGQNKAFF. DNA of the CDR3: TGTGCCAGCAGTCGGACAGGACAGAATAAAGCTTTCTTT.

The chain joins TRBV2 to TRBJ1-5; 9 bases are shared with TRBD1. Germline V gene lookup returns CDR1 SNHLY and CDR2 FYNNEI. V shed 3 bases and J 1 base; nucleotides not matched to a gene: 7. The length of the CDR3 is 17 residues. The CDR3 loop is CASSDGATGGSNQPQHF. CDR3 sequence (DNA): TGTGCCAGCAGTGATGGCGCGACAGGGGGAAGCAATCAGCCCCAGCATTTT.

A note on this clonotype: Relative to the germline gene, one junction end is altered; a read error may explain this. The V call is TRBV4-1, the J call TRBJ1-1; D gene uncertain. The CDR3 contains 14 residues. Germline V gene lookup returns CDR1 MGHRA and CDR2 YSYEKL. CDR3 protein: CVSSQDRRDTEAFF. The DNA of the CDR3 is TGCGTCAGCAGCCAAGATCGAAGGGACACTGAAGCTTTCTTT.

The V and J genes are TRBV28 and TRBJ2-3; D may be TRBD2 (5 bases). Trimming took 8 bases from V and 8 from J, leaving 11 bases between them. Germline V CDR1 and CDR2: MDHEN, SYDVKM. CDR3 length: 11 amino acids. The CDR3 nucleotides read TGTGCCAGCTTTCTCGGAGGTACGCAGTATTTT. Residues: CASFLGGTQYF.

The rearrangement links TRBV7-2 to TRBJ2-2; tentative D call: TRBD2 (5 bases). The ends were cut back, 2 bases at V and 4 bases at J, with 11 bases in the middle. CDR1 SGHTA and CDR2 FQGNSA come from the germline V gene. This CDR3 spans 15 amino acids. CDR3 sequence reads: CASSLTREITGELFF. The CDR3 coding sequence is TGTGCCAGCAGCTTAACGAGGGAGATCACCGGGGAGCTGTTTTTT.

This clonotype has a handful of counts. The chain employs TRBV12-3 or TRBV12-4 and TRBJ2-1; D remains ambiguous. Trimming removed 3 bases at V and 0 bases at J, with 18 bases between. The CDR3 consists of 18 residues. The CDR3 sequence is CASSLQIGPLSSYNEQFF. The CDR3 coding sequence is TGTGCCAGCAGTTTGCAAATCGGGCCTCTTAGCTCCTACAATGAGCAGTTCTTC.

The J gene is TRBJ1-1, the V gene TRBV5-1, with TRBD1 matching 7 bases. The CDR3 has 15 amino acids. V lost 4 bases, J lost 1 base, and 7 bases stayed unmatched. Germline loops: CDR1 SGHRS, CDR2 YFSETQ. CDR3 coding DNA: TGCGCCAGCAGCCCAATGACAGGGACGAACACTGAAGCTTTCTTT. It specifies CASSPMTGTNTEAFF. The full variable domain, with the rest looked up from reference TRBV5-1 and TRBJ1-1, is KAGVTQTPRYLIKTRGQQVTLSCSPISGHRSVSWYQQTPGQGLQFLFEYFSETQRNKGNFPGRFSGRQFSNSRSEMNVSTLELGDSALYLCASSPMTGTNTEAFFGQGTRLTVV.

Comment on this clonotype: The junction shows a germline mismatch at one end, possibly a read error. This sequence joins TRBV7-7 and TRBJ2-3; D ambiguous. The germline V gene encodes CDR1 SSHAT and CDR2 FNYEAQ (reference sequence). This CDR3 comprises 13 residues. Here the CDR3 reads CASTPNAGDTQYF. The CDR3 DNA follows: TGTGCTAGCACCCCCAACGCCGGAGATACGCAGTATTTT.